Following are 23 T cell receptor beta chains from one sample sequenced in a study of breast tumors, draining lymph nodes, adjacent tissues. TCRdb itself ran the multiplex PCR reads through MiXCR, one entry per CDR3 protein. The table lists 12,000 to 15,000 distinct CDR3 sequences, approximately 50% of them singletons. Sequences were obtained from tumor-adjacent breast tissue. Receptor source: a female donor with breast cancer. Some clones in this sample may be carry-over from other donors' samples.

This clonotype was counted at least ten times. This chain uses TRBV6-5 with TRBJ2-2, with D unresolved. The CDR3 loop spans 13 amino acids. V lost 2 bases and J lost 3, with 4 bases in between. CDR1 and CDR2 from the germline V gene are MNHEY and SVGAGI. The CDR3 DNA sequence: TGTGCCAGCAGTTACGGATACACCGGGGAGCTGTTTTTT. Protein sequence: CASSYGYTGELFF.

This clonotype has only a few counts. The rearrangement uses TRBV20-1 and TRBJ2-7, with TRBD1 identical over 10 bases. This CDR3 is built from 13 residues. Germline V gives CDR1 DFQATT, CDR2 SNEGSKA (reference sequence). With V trimmed by 4 bases and J by 3 bases, 3 bases remained unmatched. CDR3 residues: CSAKDRGLYEQYF. In nucleotides, the CDR3 is TGCAGTGCTAAAGACAGGGGGCTCTACGAGCAGTACTTC.

The chain carries TRBV2 and TRBJ1-2; 8 nucleotides agree with TRBD1. The CDR3 runs 14 residues. CDR1 is SNHLY, CDR2 FYNNEI, per germline. Trimming took 6 bases from V and 6 from J; bases not matched to a gene: 9. The DNA of the CDR3 is TGTGCCAGCAGATTTAAAATGACAGGGGATGGCTACACCTTC. It is translated as CASRFKMTGDGYTF.

The CDR3 nucleotides read TGTGCCAGCAGTGAAGCGTCTTTGGCAAGCTATGGCTACACCTTC. This codes for CASSEASLASYGYTF. The chain employs TRBV2 and TRBJ1-2; D unclear. The CDR3 consists of 15 residues. Germline CDR1 is SNHLY and CDR2 is FYNNEI. V lost 0 bases to trimming and J lost 4 bases, with 12 bases between them.

A word on this clonotype: This may arise from a read error, as a much more abundant clone is one base away. The rearrangement uses TRBV6-2 or TRBV6-3 and TRBJ2-1, with 7 bases matching TRBD2. This CDR3 region has 12 residues. The V gene's germline CDR1 is MNHEY and CDR2 SVGEGT. The DNA of the CDR3 is TGTGCCAGCAGTCTCACGGGGGGTGAGCAGCTCTTC. This encodes CASSLTGGEQLF.

This sequence joins TRBV18 and TRBJ2-7; TRBD1 aligns across 7 bases. Germline values: CDR1 KGHSH, CDR2 LQKENI. The V segment lost 3 bases and the J segment 3 bases; nucleotides outside the gene matches: 5. This CDR3 spans 14 amino acids. In nucleotides, the CDR3 is TGTGCCAGCTCACCCGGGACAGTCGGCTACGAGCAGTACTTC. This encodes CASSPGTVGYEQYF.

The J gene is TRBJ1-2, the V gene TRBV15, with D perhaps matching TRBD1 (6 bases). Germline CDR1 and CDR2: LNHNV and YYDKDF (reference sequence). This CDR3 has 14 residues. V was cut by 2 bases and J by 6 bases, with 13 bases left in between. CDR3 region: CATSRPDRTHGYTF. CDR3 nucleotides: TGTGCCACCAGCAGACCCGACAGGACCCATGGCTACACCTTC.

This rearrangement joins TRBV5-4 to TRBJ2-7; 8 bases are a match to TRBD1. This CDR3 region has 13 residues. The germline V gene has CDR1 SGHNT and CDR2 YYREEE (reference sequence). V gave up 7 bases and J gave up 4 bases; unmatched junction bases: 7. CDR3 in DNA: TGTGCCAGCTCCCGGGACAGGAGATACGAGCAGTACTTC. Its protein is CASSRDRRYEQYF.

The chain uses TRBV2 and TRBJ1-2; D gene uncertain. Trimming pared 7 bases from V and 4 bases from J, leaving 10 bases between. This CDR3 comprises 12 residues. Germline V gene sequence: CDR1 SNHLY, CDR2 FYNNEI. The CDR3 protein is CASTLGVYGYTF. DNA of the CDR3: TGTGCCAGCACCCTAGGCGTCTATGGCTACACCTTC.

This clonotype is labeled as medium-sized. J is TRBJ2-7 and V is TRBV24-1, with no clear D. Trimming pared 0 bases from V and 6 bases from J, leaving 11 bases between. The germline CDR1 and CDR2 sequences are KGHDR and SFDVKD. This CDR3 has 14 amino acids. The CDR3 DNA follows: TGTGCCACCAGTGATTTGGGAAAACTATCCGAGCAGTACTTC. Amino acid sequence: CATSDLGKLSEQYF.

This clonotype qualifies as medium-sized (0.01 to 0.1%). The V gene is TRBV7-3, the J gene TRBJ2-5, with unresolved D. V was shortened by 7 bases and J by 0 bases, with 12 bases between the two germline ends. Germline lookup yields CDR1 SGHTA and CDR2 FQGTGA. The CDR3 length is 14 residues. The CDR3 bases are TGTGCCAGCATCAACCATAACGACCAAGAGACCCAGTACTTC. Translating it yields CASINHNDQETQYF.

This chain joins TRBV24-1 and TRBJ2-1, with 8 bases matching TRBD2. Germline lookup yields CDR1 KGHDR and CDR2 SFDVKD. V shed 3 bases and J 7 bases; nucleotides not matched to a gene: 10. The CDR3 is 16 residues long. The CDR3 nucleotides are TGTGCCACCAGTGATCGACTCGGGGGGGAGATAAATGAGCAGTTCTTC. Protein product: CATSDRLGGEINEQFF.

V usage is TRBV7-2 and J usage is TRBJ2-5, with D uncertain. Germline lookup yields CDR1 SGHTA and CDR2 FQGNSA. Deletions cut 4 bases from V and 5 bases from J, with 8 bases between. The CDR3 has 12 amino acids. The CDR3 DNA is TGTGCCAGCAGCTCGGGTCTGGAGACCCAGTACTTC. Translation: CASSSGLETQYF. Looking up the rest from reference TRBV7-2 and TRBJ2-5 gives the full variable domain: GAGVSQSPSNKVTEKGKDVELRCDPISGHTALYWYRQSLGQGLEFLIYFQGNSAPDKSGLPSDRFSAERTGGSVSTLTIQRTQQEDSAVYLCASSSGLETQYFGPGTRLLVL.

This clonotype was seen repeatedly, ten times or more. The CDR3 DNA follows: TGTGCCAGCAGCTTAGGGACAGGGGTCCCCTTGAACTATGGCTACACCTTC. This codes for CASSLGTGVPLNYGYTF. The J gene is TRBJ1-2, the V gene TRBV13; 8 bases are a match to TRBD1. Germline CDR1 and CDR2: PRHDT and FYEKMQ (reference sequence). The CDR3 contains 17 residues. V lost 0 bases and J lost 2; bases outside the gene matches: 8.

CDR3 residues: CASSWAVNQPQHF. In DNA form, the CDR3 reads TGTGCCAGTAGTTGGGCAGTGAATCAGCCCCAGCATTTT. V is TRBV19 and J is TRBJ1-5; no definite D call. The germline V gene encodes CDR1 LNHDA and CDR2 SQIVND (reference sequence). Deletions cut 5 bases from V and 4 bases from J, with 9 bases between. The length of the CDR3 is 13 residues.

V is TRBV7-9 and J is TRBJ1-2; no definite D call. Germline V lookup: CDR1 SEHNR, CDR2 FQNEAQ (reference sequence). This CDR3 has 13 residues. Deletions cut 1 base from V and 8 bases from J, with 11 bases between. The CDR3 loop reads CASSLGELRGYTF. CDR3 DNA sequence: TGTGCCAGCAGCTTAGGGGAATTGAGGGGCTACACCTTC.

Relative to its sample, this clonotype is medium-sized. The genes are TRBV11-2 and TRBJ2-3, with D uncertain. Trimming stripped 1 base from V and 2 bases from J, with 10 bases between. This CDR3 comprises 15 residues. Germline assignment: CDR1 SGHAT and CDR2 FQNNGV. As DNA, the CDR3 is TGTGCCAGCAGCTTAGTAGCCCGAATCACAGATACGCAGTATTTT. The encoded protein is CASSLVARITDTQYF. The full variable domain, with the rest looked up from reference TRBV11-2 and TRBJ2-3, is EAGVAQSPRYKIIEKRQSVAFWCNPISGHATLYWYQQILGQGPKLLIQFQNNGVVDDSQLPKDRFSAERLKGVDSTLKIQPAKLEDSAVYLCASSLVARITDTQYFGPGTRLTVL.

The chain couples TRBV20-1 to TRBJ1-3; D is uncertain. V was cut by 3 bases and J by 6 bases, with 12 bases left in between. This CDR3 region has 13 residues. CDR1 and CDR2 from the germline V gene are DFQATT and SNEGSKA (reference sequence). The CDR3 DNA reads TGCAGTGCTAGCCCGGGAAATGAAAACACCATATATTTT. It specifies CSASPGNENTIYF.

This clonotype has just one count. V is TRBV11-3 and J is TRBJ2-1; tentatively, D is TRBD2 (6 bases). Trimming pared 5 bases from V and 4 bases from J, leaving 9 bases between. Looked up from germline, CDR1 is SGHNT and CDR2 is YENEEA. The CDR3 covers 13 residues. The CDR3 nucleotides read TGTGCCAGCAGCCCAGGGAGGTACAATGAGCAGTTCTTC. Amino acids: CASSPGRYNEQFF.

By sample share, this clonotype is medium-sized (0.01 to 0.1%). The DNA of the CDR3 is TGCAGTGCTAGATCTCCTACCGTCGGGGAGCTGTTTTTT. Amino acids: CSARSPTVGELFF. The gene calls are TRBV20-1 and TRBJ2-2, with D unresolved. Trimming took 2 bases from V and 7 from J, leaving 11 bases between them. CDR1 and CDR2 from the germline V gene are DFQATT and SNEGSKA (reference sequence). The CDR3 is made up of 13 amino acids.

This rearrangement joins TRBV12-3 or TRBV12-4 to TRBJ1-5; tentatively, D is TRBD1 (5 bases). This CDR3 spans 14 amino acids. Trimming removed 2 bases at V and 7 bases at J, with 12 bases between. The CDR3 DNA sequence: TGTGCCAGCAGTTTACAGGGTGATTGGCAGCCCCAGCATTTT. This translates into CASSLQGDWQPQHF.

This clonotype occurred many times. This chain uses TRBV4-2 with TRBJ1-4; 8 nucleotides agree with TRBD1. CDR3 size: 14 residues. Germline CDR1 reads LGHNA; CDR2 reads YNFKEQ. V trimming: 4 bases; J trimming: 5 bases; junction bases outside the gene matches: 3. CDR3 loop: CASSPGQVNEKLFF. CDR3 coding DNA: TGTGCCAGCAGCCCGGGACAGGTAAATGAAAAACTGTTTTTT.

In its sample, this clonotype ranks as medium-sized. The chain couples TRBV20-1 to TRBJ2-7, with D perhaps assigned TRBD1 or TRBD2 (5 bases each). Germline lookup yields CDR1 DFQATT and CDR2 SNEGSKA (reference sequence). The CDR3 consists of 15 residues. Trimming removed 0 bases from V and 3 bases from J, with 15 bases in between. The CDR3 loop reads CSARDLRGRGYEQYF. The CDR3 DNA reads TGCAGTGCTAGAGACCTCCGGGGCCGCGGCTACGAGCAGTACTTC.